This T cell receptor beta chain was identified in a study of T cells in tumors after PD-1 blockade. The CDR3 has 13 residues. The germline CDR1 and CDR2 sequences are SGHNT and YYREEE (reference sequence). Trimming took off 0 bases at V and 4 bases at J, with 4 bases between the two ends. Only in-frame clones appear in the TCRdb table, and some are missing; sequencing was by immunoSEQ multiplex PCR. The sample carries over 5,000 clones, 68% recorded once. This receptor was identified in a human donor with basal cell carcinoma. The sequencing here drew on tumor tissue, taken before anti-PD-1 treatment. The chain recombines TRBV5-4 with TRBJ2-2; D remains ambiguous. CDR3 in DNA: TGTGCCAGCAGCTTGGCGGGCACCGGGGAGCTGTTTTTT. Protein product: CASSLAGTGELFF.